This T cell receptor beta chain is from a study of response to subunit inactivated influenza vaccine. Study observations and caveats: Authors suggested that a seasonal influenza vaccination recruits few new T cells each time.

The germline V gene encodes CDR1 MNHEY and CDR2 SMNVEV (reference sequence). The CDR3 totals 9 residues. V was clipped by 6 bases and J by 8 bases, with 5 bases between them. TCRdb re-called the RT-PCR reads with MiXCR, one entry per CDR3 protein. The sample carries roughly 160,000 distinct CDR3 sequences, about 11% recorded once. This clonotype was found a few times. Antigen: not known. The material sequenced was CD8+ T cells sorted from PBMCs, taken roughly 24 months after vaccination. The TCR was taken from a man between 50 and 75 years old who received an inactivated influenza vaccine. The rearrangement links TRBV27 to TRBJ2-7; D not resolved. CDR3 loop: CASRGKQYF. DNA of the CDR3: TGTGCCAGCAGAGGGAAGCAGTACTTC.